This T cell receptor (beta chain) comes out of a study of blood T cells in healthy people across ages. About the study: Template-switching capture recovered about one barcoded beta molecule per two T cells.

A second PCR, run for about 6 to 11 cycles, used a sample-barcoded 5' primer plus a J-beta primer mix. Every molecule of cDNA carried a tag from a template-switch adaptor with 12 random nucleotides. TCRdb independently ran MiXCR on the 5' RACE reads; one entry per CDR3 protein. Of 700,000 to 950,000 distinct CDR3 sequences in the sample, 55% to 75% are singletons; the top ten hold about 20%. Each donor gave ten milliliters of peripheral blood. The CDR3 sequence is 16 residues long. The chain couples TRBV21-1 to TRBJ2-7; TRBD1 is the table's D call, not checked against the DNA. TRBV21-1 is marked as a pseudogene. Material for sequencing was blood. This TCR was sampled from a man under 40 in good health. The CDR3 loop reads CASSKIGDRLSYEQYF. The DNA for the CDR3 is TGTGCCAGCAGCAAAATCGGGGACAGGCTCTCCTACGAGCAGTACTTC.